Shown below are 2 T cell receptor beta chains from a single sample sequenced in a study of T cell repertoires in cytomegalovirus infection. TCRdb analysed the reads with MiXCR anew, one entry per CDR3 protein. The sample holds some 600,000 distinct CDR3 sequences, approximately 24% seen once. Sequencing was carried out using CD8+ T cells from PBMCs. The receptor set was obtained from a human donor in good health (CMV status not recorded). Some clones in this sample may be carry-over from other donors' samples.

This clonotype has a count of ten or more. The V gene is TRBV11-2, the J gene TRBJ2-7; D remains unclear. The CDR3 spans 14 residues. CDR1 and CDR2 from the germline V gene are SGHAT and FQNNGV. V shed 2 bases and J shed 0 bases, with 8 bases lying between them. CDR3 in DNA: TGTGCCAGCAGCTTATATCGAGGCTCCTACGAGCAGTACGTC. This encodes CASSLYRGSYEQYV.

About this clonotype itself: At one boundary the junction diverges from the germline segment, which might be a read error. The J gene is TRBJ1-2, the V gene TRBV28; D is perhaps TRBD1 (5 bases). This CDR3 comprises 14 residues. Germline CDR1 is MDHEN and CDR2 is SYDVKM. This chain's CDR3 is CVSTPKTAYVGYTF. The CDR3 nucleotides are TGTGTCAGCACCCCAAAGACAGCCTATGTTGGCTACACCTTC.